A single sample gave rise to the 9 T cell receptor beta chains below, sequenced in a study of beta chain features in type 1 diabetes. cDNA synthesis used the whole RNA isolate, giving expressed TCRB sequences. TCRdb's table, derived via immunoSEQ multiplex PCR, lists solely in-frame clones and lacks some. The table records roughly 310,000 clones, roughly 11% of them present only once. The sequenced sample consisted of naive CD4+ T cells from blood. Every receptor here comes from a woman aged 25 to 39 in good health.

This clone was counted only a few times. The chain combines TRBV9 with TRBJ2-1; the match to TRBD1 covers 9 bases. Germline V gene data show CDR1 as SGDLS and CDR2 as YYNGEE. The CDR3 has 14 residues. The trim removed 4 bases at V and 5 bases at J, leaving 4 bases unmatched. In nucleotides, the CDR3 is TGTGCCAGCAGCACGGACAGGGGAGACAATGAGCAGTTCTTC. Translation: CASSTDRGDNEQFF. The whole variable domain, filled in from reference TRBV9 and TRBJ2-1, reads DSGVTQTPKHLITATGQRVTLRCSPRSGDLSVYWYQQSLDQGLQFLIQYYNGEERAKGNILERFSAQQFPDLHSELNLSSLELGDSALYFCASSTDRGDNEQFFGPGTRLTVL.

This clone has more than one count but fewer than ten. The chain recombines TRBV5-1 with TRBJ2-1; D perhaps matches TRBD2 (5 bases). V was pared by 4 bases and J by 7 bases, with 21 bases between. CDR1 is SGHRS and CDR2 is YFSETQ in the germline V gene. CDR3 size: 16 residues. The CDR3 DNA sequence: TGCGCCAGCAGCGTGGGGTCTAGTCGGGGTGGAAATGAGCAGTTCTTC. It is translated as CASSVGSSRGGNEQFF.

V usage is TRBV5-1 and J usage is TRBJ2-1; D is ambiguous. The V gene's germline CDR1 is SGHRS and CDR2 YFSETQ. The V gene lost 4 bases and the J gene lost 5 bases, with 7 bases spanning the gap. The CDR3 spans 12 residues. The CDR3 loop reads CASSISDNEQFF. The CDR3 DNA sequence: TGCGCCAGCAGCATATCCGACAATGAGCAGTTCTTC.

Here the CDR3 DNA reads TGTGCCAGCAGTTTGTCTGGACAGGGGGCGTCCGGGGCCAACGTCCTGACTTTC. Its translation is CASSLSGQGASGANVLTF. This chain connects TRBV28 to TRBJ2-6; the match to TRBD1 covers 11 bases. The V gene end was trimmed by 3 bases and the J gene end by 4 bases; junction bases not matched to a gene: 8. The length of the CDR3 is 18 residues. Germline loops: CDR1 MDHEN, CDR2 SYDVKM.

The CDR3 nucleotides read TGTGCCAGCAGGATACTAGCGGGAGGCACAGATACGCAGTATTTT. It codes for CASRILAGGTDTQYF. This chain joins TRBV27 and TRBJ2-3, with 11 nucleotides matching TRBD2. The CDR3 is made up of 15 amino acids. After removal of 6 bases from V and 1 base from J, the junction contained 3 bases not matched to a gene. Germline V gene sequence: CDR1 MNHEY, CDR2 SMNVEV (reference sequence).

To note about this clone: The sample contains more than one DNA sequence encoding this CDR3. The chain combines TRBV7-3 with TRBJ2-3; D gene ambiguous. The CDR3 runs to 12 residues. The V end lost 5 bases, the J end lost 1 base, and 4 bases lay between the germline ends. Germline V gene sequence: CDR1 SGHTA, CDR2 FQGTGA. The CDR3 sequence: CASSRGTDTQYF. CDR3 nucleotides: TGTGCCAGCAGCCGTGGCACAGATACGCAGTATTTT.

DNA of the CDR3: TGTGCCAGCAGCGTACGGACAGGGGGTCCTGGCACAGATACGCAGTATTTT. Encoded protein: CASSVRTGGPGTDTQYF. J is TRBJ2-3 and V is TRBV14; 10 positions agree with TRBD1. Trimming removed 5 bases from V and 1 base from J; junction bases left unmatched: 9. The germline V gene encodes CDR1 SGHDN and CDR2 FVKESK. This CDR3 has 17 amino acids.

This sequence joins TRBV6-1 and TRBJ2-3, with TRBD1 identical over 7 bases. CDR1 is MNHNS and CDR2 is SASEGT in the germline V gene. CDR3 length equals 14 residues. Unmatched junction bases numbered 7, after V lost 6 bases and J lost 4 bases. The CDR3 protein is CASSRDRVADTQYF. CDR3 nucleotides: TGTGCCAGCAGCCGAGACAGGGTGGCAGATACGCAGTATTTT.

This chain uses TRBV10-3 with TRBJ1-1, with 8 nucleotides matching TRBD1. Trimming cost V 6 bases and J 1 base; bases outside gene matches: 4. Germline lookup yields CDR1 ENHRY and CDR2 SYGVKD. The CDR3 contains 14 residues. The CDR3 reads CAISSDRENTEAFF. DNA for the CDR3: TGTGCCATCAGCTCGGACAGGGAGAACACTGAAGCTTTCTTT.